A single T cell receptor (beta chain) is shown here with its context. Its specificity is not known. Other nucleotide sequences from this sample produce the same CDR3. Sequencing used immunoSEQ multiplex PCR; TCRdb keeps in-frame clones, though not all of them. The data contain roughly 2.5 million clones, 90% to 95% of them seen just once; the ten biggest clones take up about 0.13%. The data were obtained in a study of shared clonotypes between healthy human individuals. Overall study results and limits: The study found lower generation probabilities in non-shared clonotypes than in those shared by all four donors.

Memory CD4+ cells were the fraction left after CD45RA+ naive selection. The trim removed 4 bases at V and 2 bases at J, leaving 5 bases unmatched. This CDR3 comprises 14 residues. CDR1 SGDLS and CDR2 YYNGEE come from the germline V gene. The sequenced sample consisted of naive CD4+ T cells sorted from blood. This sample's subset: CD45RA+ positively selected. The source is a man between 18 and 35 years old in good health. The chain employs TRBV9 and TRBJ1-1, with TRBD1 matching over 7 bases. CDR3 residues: CASSSRTGNTEAFF. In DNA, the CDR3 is TGTGCCAGCAGCTCTCGGACAGGCAACACTGAAGCTTTCTTT.